This T cell receptor (beta chain) was sequenced during a study of technical replicates of blood from a handful of donors. The length of the CDR3 is 11 residues. Germline loops: CDR1 GTSNPN, CDR2 SVGIG (reference sequence). Trimming took off 1 base at V and 5 bases at J, with 5 bases between the two ends. The assay was immunoSEQ multiplex PCR, and TCRdb's table has in-frame clones only and misses some. The table has 66,000 or so clones, approximately 90% seen once. The table lists this clone with a count of one. This rearrangement joins TRBV30 to TRBJ2-5, with a tentative D call TRBD1 (5 bases). The sequence derives from a human donor in good health. Some clones in this sample may be carry-over from other donors' samples. The sample was PBMCs. CDR3: CAWSEGETQYF. The CDR3 region has the DNA TGTGCCTGGAGTGAGGGGGAGACCCAGTACTTC.